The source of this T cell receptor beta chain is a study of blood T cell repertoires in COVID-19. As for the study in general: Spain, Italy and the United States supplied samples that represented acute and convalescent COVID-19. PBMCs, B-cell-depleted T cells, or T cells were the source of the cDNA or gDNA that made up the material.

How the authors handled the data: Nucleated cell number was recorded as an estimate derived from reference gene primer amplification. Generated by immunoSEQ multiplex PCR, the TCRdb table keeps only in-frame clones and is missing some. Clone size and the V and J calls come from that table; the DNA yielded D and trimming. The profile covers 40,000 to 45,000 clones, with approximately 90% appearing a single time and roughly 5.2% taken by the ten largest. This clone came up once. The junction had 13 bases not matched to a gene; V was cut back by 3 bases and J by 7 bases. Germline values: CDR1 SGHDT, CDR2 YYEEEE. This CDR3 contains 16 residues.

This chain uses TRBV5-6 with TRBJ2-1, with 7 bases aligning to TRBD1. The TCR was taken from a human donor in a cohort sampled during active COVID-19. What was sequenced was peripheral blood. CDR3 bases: TGTGCCAGCAGCTGGGCCCCGACAGGGTCTGGGAATGAGCAGTTCTTC. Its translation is CASSWAPTGSGNEQFF.